This record concerns one T cell receptor (beta chain) sequence. In the original workflow: How many nucleated cells were present was estimated from reference gene primer amplification. Libraries were prepared by immunoSEQ multiplex PCR; TCRdb keeps only in-frame clonotypes and omits some of them. The V and J calls and the clone size are those of that table, but D and trimming were determined from the DNA. The sample has around 90,000 clones, around four fifths seen once. The data were obtained in a study of blood T cell repertoires in COVID-19. Study overall: The origin of the acute and convalescent COVID-19 samples was the United States, Italy and Spain. The cDNA or gDNA used as material had been derived from T cells, B-cell-depleted T cells, or PBMCs.

J gave up 5 bases and V 3 bases, and 7 bases lay outside the gene matches. CDR3 length: 15 amino acids. Per germline, CDR1 ENHRY and CDR2 SYGVKD. The specimen sequenced was peripheral blood. The chain couples TRBV10-3 to TRBJ1-1, with 9 bases that match TRBD1. This receptor was obtained from a woman in her sixties or seventies with active or convalescent COVID-19. The CDR3 is CAISDSGQGRTEAFF. The CDR3 nucleotides read TGTGCCATCAGTGACTCAGGACAGGGGAGGACTGAAGCTTTCTTT.